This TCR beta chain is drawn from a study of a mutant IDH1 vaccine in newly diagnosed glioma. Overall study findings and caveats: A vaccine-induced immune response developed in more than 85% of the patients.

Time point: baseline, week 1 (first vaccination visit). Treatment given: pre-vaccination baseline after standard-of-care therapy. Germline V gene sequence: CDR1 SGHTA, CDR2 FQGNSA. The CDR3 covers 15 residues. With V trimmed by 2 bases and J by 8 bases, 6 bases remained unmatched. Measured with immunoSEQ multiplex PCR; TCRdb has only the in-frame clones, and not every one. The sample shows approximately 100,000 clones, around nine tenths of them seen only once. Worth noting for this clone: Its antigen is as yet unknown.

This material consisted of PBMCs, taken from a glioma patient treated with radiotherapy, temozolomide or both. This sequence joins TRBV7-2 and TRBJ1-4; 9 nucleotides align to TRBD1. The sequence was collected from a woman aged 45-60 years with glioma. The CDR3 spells CASSLLGQGGEKLFF. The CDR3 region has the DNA TGTGCCAGCAGCTTACTGGGACAGGGAGGGGAAAAACTGTTTTTT.